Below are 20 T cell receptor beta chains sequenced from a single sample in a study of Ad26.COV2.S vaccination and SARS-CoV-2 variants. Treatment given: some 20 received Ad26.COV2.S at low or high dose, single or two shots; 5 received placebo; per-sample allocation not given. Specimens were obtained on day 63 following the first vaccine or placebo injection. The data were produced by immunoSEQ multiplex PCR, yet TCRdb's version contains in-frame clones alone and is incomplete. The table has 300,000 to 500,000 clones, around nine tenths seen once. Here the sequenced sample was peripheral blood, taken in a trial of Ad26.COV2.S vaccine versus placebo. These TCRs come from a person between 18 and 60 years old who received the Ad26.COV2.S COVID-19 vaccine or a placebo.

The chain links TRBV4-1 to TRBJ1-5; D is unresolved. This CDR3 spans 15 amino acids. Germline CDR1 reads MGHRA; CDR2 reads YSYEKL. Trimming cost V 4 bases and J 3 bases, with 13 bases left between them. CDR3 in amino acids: CASSPSLGNNQPQHF. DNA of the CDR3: TGCGCCAGCAGCCCCTCCCTAGGAAACAATCAGCCCCAGCATTTT.

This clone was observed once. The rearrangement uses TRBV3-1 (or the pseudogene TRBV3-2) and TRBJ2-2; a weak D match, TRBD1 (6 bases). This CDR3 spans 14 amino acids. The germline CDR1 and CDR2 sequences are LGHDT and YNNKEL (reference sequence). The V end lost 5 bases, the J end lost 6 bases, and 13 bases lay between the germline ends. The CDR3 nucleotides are TGTGCCAGCAGCACGAGACAGGTGGCCGGGGAGCTGTTTTTT. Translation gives CASSTRQVAGELFF.

CDR3 loop: CASRFRLAGGPSNEQFF. The DNA of the CDR3 is TGTGCAAGTCGCTTTAGGCTAGCGGGGGGTCCCAGCAATGAGCAGTTCTTC. J is TRBJ2-1 and V is TRBV12-2; no check of the table's D call, TRBD2, against the DNA was made. TRBV12-2 is a listed pseudogene. The CDR3 runs to 17 residues.

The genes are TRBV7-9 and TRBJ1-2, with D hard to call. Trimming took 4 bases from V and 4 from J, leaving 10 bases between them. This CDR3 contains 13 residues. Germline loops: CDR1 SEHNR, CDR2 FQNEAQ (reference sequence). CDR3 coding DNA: TGTGCCAGCAGCTCCTTTTCATCCTATGGCTACACCTTC. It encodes CASSSFSSYGYTF.

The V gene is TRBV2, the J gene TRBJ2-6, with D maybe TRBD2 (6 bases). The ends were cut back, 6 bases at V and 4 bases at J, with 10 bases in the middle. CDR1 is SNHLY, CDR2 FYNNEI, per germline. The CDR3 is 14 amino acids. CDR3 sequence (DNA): TGTGCCAGCAGCCGGGCGGGAGGGGCCAACGTCCTGACTTTC. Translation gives CASSRAGGANVLTF.

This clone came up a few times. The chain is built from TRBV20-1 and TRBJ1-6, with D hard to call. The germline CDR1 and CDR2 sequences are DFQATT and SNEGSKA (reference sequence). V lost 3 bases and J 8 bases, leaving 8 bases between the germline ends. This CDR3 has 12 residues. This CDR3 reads CSASNRYSPLHF. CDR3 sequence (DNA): TGCAGTGCTAGTAATCGGTATTCACCCCTCCACTTT.

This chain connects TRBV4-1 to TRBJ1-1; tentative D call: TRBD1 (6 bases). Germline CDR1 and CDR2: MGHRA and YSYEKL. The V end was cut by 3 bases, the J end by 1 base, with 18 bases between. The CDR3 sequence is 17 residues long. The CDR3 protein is CASSHTRAGAENTEAFF. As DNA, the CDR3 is TGCGCCAGCAGCCACACTCGGGCAGGGGCCGAGAACACTGAAGCTTTCTTT.

CDR3 nucleotide sequence: TGTGCCAGCAGTGGTGGTGCAGGGGGCTGGGAGACCCAGTACTTC. Residues: CASSGGAGGWETQYF. This chain joins TRBV11-3 and TRBJ2-5; 8 bases map to TRBD1. The CDR3 has 15 amino acids. V shed 6 bases, J shed 5 bases, and the junction held 11 bases outside the gene matches. CDR1 and CDR2 from the germline V gene are SGHNT and YENEEA.

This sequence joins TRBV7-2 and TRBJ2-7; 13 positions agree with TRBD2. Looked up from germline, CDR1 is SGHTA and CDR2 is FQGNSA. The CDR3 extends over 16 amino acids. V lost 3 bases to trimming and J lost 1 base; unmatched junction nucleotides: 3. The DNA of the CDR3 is TGTGCCAGCAGCTTGACTAGCGGGGGGTTATCCTACGAGCAGTACTTC. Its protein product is CASSLTSGGLSYEQYF.

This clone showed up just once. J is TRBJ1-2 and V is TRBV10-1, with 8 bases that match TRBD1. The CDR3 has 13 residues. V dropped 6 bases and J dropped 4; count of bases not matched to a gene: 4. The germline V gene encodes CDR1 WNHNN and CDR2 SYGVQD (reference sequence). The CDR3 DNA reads TGCGCCAGCAGCCGGACAGGGTCCTATGGCTACACCTTC. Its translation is CASSRTGSYGYTF.

CDR3 loop: CASRAGEGYTF. CDR3 DNA sequence: TGTGCCAGCAGGGCAGGGGAAGGCTACACCTTC. The V call is TRBV2, the J call TRBJ1-2, with D possibly TRBD1 on 6 matching bases. The germline CDR1 and CDR2 sequences are SNHLY and FYNNEI. Trimming cost V 6 bases and J 8 bases, with 10 bases left between them. The CDR3 is 11 residues long.

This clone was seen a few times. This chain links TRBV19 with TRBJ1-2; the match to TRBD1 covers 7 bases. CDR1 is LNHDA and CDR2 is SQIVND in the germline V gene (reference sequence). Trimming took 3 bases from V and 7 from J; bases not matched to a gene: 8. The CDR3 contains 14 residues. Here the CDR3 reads CASSMGQLGSGYTF. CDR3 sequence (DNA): TGTGCCAGTAGTATGGGACAGCTTGGTTCTGGCTACACCTTC.

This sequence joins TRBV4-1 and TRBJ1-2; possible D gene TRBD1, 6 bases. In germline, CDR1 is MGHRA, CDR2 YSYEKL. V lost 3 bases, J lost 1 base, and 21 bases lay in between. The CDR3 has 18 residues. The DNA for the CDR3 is TGCGCCAGCAGCCACCAGCTACTATCAGGGGCCAGTAACTATGGCTACACCTTC. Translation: CASSHQLLSGASNYGYTF.

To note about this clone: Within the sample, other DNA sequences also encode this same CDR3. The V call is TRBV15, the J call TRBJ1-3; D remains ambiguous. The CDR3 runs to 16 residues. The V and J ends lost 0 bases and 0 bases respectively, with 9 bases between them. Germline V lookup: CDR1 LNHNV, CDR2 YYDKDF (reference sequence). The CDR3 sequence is CATSRDRGNSGNTIYF. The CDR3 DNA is TGTGCCACCAGCAGAGATCGGGGAAACTCTGGAAACACCATATATTTT.

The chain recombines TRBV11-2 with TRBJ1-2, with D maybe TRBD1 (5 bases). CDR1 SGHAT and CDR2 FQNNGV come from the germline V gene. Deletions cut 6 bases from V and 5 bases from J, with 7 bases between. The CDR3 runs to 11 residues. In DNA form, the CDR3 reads TGTGCCAGCAGGCGACAGTATGGCTACACCTTC. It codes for CASRRQYGYTF.

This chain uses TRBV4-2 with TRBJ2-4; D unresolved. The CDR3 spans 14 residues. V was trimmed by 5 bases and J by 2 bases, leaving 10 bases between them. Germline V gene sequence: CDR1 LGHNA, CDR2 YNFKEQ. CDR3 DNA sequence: TGTGCCAGCAGCTCCCCCGGGTCCAAAAACATTCAGTACTTC. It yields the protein CASSSPGSKNIQYF.

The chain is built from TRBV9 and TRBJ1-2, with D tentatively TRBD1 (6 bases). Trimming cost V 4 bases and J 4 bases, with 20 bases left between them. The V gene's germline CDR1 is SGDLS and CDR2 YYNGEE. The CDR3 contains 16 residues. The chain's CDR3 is CASSKGEGVISYGYTF. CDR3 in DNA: TGTGCCAGCAGCAAGGGGGAGGGGGTGATTTCCTATGGCTACACCTTC.

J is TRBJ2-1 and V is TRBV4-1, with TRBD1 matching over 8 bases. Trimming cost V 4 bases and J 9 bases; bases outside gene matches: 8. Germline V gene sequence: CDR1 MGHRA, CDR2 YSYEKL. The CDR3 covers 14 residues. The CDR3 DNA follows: TGCGCCAGCAGCCGGACGAACAGGGGGGCTGAGCAGTTCTTC. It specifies CASSRTNRGAEQFF.

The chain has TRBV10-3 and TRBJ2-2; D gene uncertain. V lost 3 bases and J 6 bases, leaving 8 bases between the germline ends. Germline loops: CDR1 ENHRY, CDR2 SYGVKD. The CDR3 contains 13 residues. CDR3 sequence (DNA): TGTGCCATCAGTGATAAGTACCCCGGGGAGCTGTTTTTT. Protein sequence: CAISDKYPGELFF.

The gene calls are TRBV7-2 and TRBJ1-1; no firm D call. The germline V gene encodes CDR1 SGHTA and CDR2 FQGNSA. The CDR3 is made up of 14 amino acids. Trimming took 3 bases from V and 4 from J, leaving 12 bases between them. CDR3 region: CASSLTSEGTEAFF. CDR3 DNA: TGTGCCAGCAGCTTGACGTCTGAAGGCACTGAAGCTTTCTTT.